The TCR beta chain described here comes from a study of response to subunit inactivated influenza vaccine. This clonotype occurred many times. TCRdb recomputed calls from the RT-PCR reads with MiXCR, one row per CDR3 protein. The repertoire holds about 170,000 distinct CDR3 sequences, with about 12% as singletons. The germline V gene has CDR1 SGHTA and CDR2 FQGNSA. This CDR3 is built from 14 residues. The V and J ends lost 8 bases and 6 bases, in that order; junction bases with no gene match: 7. The same sample was also used in a study of T cells expressing NK-cell markers. That paper states: Libraries used 5'RACE template switching adding universal primer site and UMIs. Among the eight sequenced donors, seven tested HCMV-seropositive and one tested seronegative.

The chain combines TRBV7-2 with TRBJ2-1, with 10 bases matching TRBD2. This clonotype was obtained from a man aged 45-65 years who received an inactivated influenza vaccine. Sample: CD8+ T cells sorted from PBMCs, taken approximately 12 days after vaccination. The CDR3 here is CASVSSGGVNEQFF. The CDR3 coding sequence is TGTGCCAGCGTGTCTAGCGGGGGAGTCAATGAGCAGTTCTTC.